Sequencing of this T cell receptor (beta chain) was carried out in a study of Graves' ophthalmopathy and Graves' hyperthyroidism listed by TCRdb under 2018. Study-level background: A patient counted as having stable hyperthyroidism if there was no progression to ophthalmopathy within 18 months of follow-up. An independent validation cohort was composed of some 19 hyperthyroidism patients and more than 15 patients who later progressed from hyperthyroidism to ophthalmopathy. In total, 120 to 150 blood samples were TCR-sequenced: some 43 ophthalmopathy, approximately 75 hyperthyroidism and 17 hyperthyroidism-to-ophthalmopathy patients. To explore V-J signatures that distinguish ophthalmopathy from hyperthyroidism, a discovery set of 90 to 100 patients was enrolled, made up of around 40 with ophthalmopathy and 57 with stable hyperthyroidism. In about six hyperthyroidism patients, T-cell repertoires of thyroid tissue and blood were compared. To tell Graves' ophthalmopathy apart from Graves' hyperthyroidism, and to predict which patients would progress to ophthalmopathy, the study relied on TCR beta repertoire signatures. Once sampling was done, hyperthyroidism patients were given methimazole at a starting dose of 30 mg daily, while ophthalmopathy patients were given high-dose intravenous methylprednisolone.

For repertoire sequencing, TCR beta CDR3 regions were amplified from RNA transcripts. The first round of RT-PCR was done with HTBI primers and the Qiagen OneStep RT-PCR kit, and was followed by a second round of multiplex PCR, then size selection and purification. The libraries underwent paired-end sequencing with 100 bp reads on an Illumina HiSeq2000. The authors' pipeline ran thus. Reads were processed with SOAPnuke, discarding reads with adapters, uncalled bases, mean Phred below 15, or no exact constant-primer or identifier match. High-quality paired reads were merged with COPE v1.2.5. Unique nucleotide sequences were defined as clonotypes and aligned to IMGT TRB V, D and J references using MiTCR v1.1. Analysis was restricted to V-J combinations with a frequency above 0.0001, which covered roughly 99% of repertoires. For each V-J combination, a TCR clonal expansion and chaos score was defined as F50 clonal expansion divided by the chaos observed in the TCRdist matrix. Features were reduced by Welch's t-statistics and random forest to roughly 14 V-J combinations, which fed a naive Bayes classifier. Thyroid-blood repertoire similarity was quantified with the Morisita-Horn index. TCRdb applied fastp at Q25 and MiXCR to the public reads, then kept only in-frame beta chains. Every CDR3 protein is listed once, alongside the most common genes and DNA of its rows. The V and J calls, along with clone size, are taken from TCRdb and not from the paper's own processing. The sample includes about 1.1 million distinct CDR3 sequences, with roughly 35% observed a single time. The ten largest make up roughly 10% of the sample.

Summary of the overall study and its limitations: Sample size was not predetermined statistically, and investigators were not blinded to group allocation. In cross-validation, the 13-signature model distinguished ophthalmopathy from stable hyperthyroidism with 87.88% sensitivity and 81.08% specificity, while in the test set the corresponding values were roughly 80% and 75%. In validation, the model predicted ophthalmopathy progression with 55% to 71% sensitivity and roughly 72% specificity; some 13 predicted patients were CT-confirmed with GO in a median of 6.5 months. Most expanded thyroid clonotypes with a frequency above 0.001 also appeared in blood, which suggests that blood repertoires may reflect the immune response in the thyroid.

Patients with hyperthyroidism were aged 18 to 65 years, had been newly diagnosed, and had a disease duration of less than 2 months. Patients were excluded if they had other autoimmune diseases, uncontrolled infections, pregnancy or lactation. Diagnosis was based on clinical symptoms, serum thyroxine, TRAb, thyroid ultrasound and orbital computed tomography. Total RNA was extracted using Trizol reagent, and RNA quality was checked on an Agilent 2100 Bioanalyzer. About this clonotype: No cognate antigen has been identified for it. Per-nucleotide qualities are absent, and no much larger clonotype sits a single base away.

From its cysteine to its phenylalanine, the CDR3 spans 16 amino acids. The only DNA kept is the CDR3, 48 bases in frame from the first base. V loses 4 bases, J loses 7 bases, and the germline ends lie 20 bases apart. The receptor was isolated from an adult man with Graves' hyperthyroidism. This sequence uses TRBV12-3 or TRBV12-4 and TRBJ1-5; the D gene is unclear. The sequenced sample consisted of peripheral blood or thyroid tissue (not recorded which). The nucleotide sequence is TGTGCCAGCAGTTACTCGGGCGGAACCCCATTGCAGCCCCAGCATTTT. This gives the protein CASSYSGGTPLQPQHF.